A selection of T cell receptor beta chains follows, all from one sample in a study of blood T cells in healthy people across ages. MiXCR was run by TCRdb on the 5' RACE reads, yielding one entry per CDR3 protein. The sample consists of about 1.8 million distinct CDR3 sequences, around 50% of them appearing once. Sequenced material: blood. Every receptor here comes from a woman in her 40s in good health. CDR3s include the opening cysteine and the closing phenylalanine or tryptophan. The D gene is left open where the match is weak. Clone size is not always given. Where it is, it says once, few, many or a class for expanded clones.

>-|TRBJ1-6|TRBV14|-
CASSQDQSNNSPLHF
TGTGCCAGCAGCCAAGATCAAAGCAATAATTCACCCCTCCACTTT
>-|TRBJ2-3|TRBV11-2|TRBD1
CAEGARRGDTQYF
TGTGCCGAGGGGGCGCGCCGTGGGGATACGCAGTATTTT
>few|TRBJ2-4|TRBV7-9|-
CASSLDDIQYF
TGTGCCAGCAGCTTAGATGACATTCAGTACTTC
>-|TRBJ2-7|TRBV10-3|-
CAIKGLSGGLDEQYF
TGTGCCATCAAAGGCCTATCGGGGGGCTTGGACGAGCAGTACTTC
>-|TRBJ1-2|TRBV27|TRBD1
CASRRQGAHGYTF
TGTGCCAGCCGTAGGCAGGGGGCGCATGGCTACACCTTC
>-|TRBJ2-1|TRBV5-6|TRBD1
CASRGQGEANEQFF
TGTGCCAGCAGGGGACAGGGGGAAGCAAATGAGCAGTTCTTC
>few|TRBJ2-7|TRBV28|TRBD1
CASSGTGQGSYEQYF
TGTGCCAGCAGTGGAACCGGACAGGGATCCTACGAGCAGTACTTC
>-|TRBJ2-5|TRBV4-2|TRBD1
CASSQGSGGLGRWETQYF
TGTGCCAGCAGCCAAGGGTCAGGGGGCTTAGGTCGTTGGGAGACCCAGTACTTC
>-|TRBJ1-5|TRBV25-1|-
CASSEDPGNNQPQHF
TGTGCCAGCAGTGAAGACCCCGGGAACAATCAGCCCCAGCATTTT
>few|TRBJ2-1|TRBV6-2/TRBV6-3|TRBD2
CASSYFLTSGGYNEQFF
TGTGCCAGCAGTTACTTCCTGACTAGCGGGGGATACAATGAGCAGTTCTTC
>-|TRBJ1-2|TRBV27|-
CASSLEPSGHYGYTF
TGTGCCAGCAGTTTAGAACCGTCGGGTCACTATGGCTACACCTTC
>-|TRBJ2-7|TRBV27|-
CASSPYHGHNEQYF
TGTGCCAGCAGTCCCTACCATGGACACAACGAGCAGTACTTC
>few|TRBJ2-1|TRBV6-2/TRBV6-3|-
CASRTGVTDYNEQFF
TGTGCCAGCAGAACGGGGGTAACGGACTACAATGAGCAGTTCTTC
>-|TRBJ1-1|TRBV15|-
CATSRARAVDTEAFF
TGTGCCACCAGCAGAGCAAGAGCGGTGGACACTGAAGCTTTCTTT
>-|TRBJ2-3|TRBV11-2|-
CASSFDRPGDTQYF
TGTGCCAGCAGCTTCGACCGCCCGGGAGATACGCAGTATTTT
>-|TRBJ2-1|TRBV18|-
CASSPARGGGPREFF
TGTGCCAGCTCACCCGCTAGAGGCGGGGGCCCAAGGGAGTTCTTC
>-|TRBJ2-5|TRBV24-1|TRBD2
CATSDPGLAGVQETQYF
TGTGCCACCAGTGATCCCGGACTAGCGGGTGTCCAAGAGACCCAGTACTTC